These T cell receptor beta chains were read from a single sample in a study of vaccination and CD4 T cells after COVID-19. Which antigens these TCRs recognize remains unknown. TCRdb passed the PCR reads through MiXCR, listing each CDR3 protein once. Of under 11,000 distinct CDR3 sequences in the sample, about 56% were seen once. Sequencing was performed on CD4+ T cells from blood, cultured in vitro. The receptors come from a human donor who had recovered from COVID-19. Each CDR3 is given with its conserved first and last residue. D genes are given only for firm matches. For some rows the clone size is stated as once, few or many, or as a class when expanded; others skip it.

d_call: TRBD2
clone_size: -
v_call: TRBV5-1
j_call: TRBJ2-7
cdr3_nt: TGCGCCAGCAGCTGGGGGGTTAGCGGGGGTTCCGCCTACGAGCAGTACTTC
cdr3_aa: CASSWGVSGGSAYEQYF

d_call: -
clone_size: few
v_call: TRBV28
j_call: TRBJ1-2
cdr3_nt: TGTGCCAGCAGTTACACCACGTTATATGGCTACACCTTC
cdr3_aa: CASSYTTLYGYTF

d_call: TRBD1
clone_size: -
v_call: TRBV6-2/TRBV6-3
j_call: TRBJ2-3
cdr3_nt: TGTGCCAGCAGTACCGACAGGGGGCTGGGCACAGATACGCAGTATTTT
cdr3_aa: CASSTDRGLGTDTQYF

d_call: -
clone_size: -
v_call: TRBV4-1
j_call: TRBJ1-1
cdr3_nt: TGCGCCAGCAGCCAGAGTGGTCCGGACGGGAACACTGAAGCTTTCTTT
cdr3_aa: CASSQSGPDGNTEAFF

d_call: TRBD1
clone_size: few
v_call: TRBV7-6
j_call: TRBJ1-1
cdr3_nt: TGTGCCAGCAGGCAAGGGTGGACAGGGGGCACTGAAGCTTTCTTT
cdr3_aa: CASRQGWTGGTEAFF

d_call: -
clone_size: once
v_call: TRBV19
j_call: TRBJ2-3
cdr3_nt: TGTGCCAGTTCGGATCTTAGCACAGATACGCAGTATTTT
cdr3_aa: CASSDLSTDTQYF

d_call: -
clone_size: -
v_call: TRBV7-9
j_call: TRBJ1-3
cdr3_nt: TGTGCCAGCAGCTTCCGGTCTGGAAACACCATATATTTT
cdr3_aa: CASSFRSGNTIYF

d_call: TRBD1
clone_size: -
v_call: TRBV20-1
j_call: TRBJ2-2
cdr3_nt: TGCAGTGCTTCCTCAGGGGGCCGGCGGAACACCGGGGAGCTGTTTTTT
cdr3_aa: CSASSGGRRNTGELFF

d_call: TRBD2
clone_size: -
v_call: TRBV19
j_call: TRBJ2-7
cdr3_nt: TGTGCCAGTAGTATTGTAGCGGGAGCAGGCTACGAGCAGTACTTC
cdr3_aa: CASSIVAGAGYEQYF

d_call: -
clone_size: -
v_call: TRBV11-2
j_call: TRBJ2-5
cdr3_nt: TGTGCCAGCAGCTTACAAACTTTTCAAGAGACCCAGTACTTC
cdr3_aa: CASSLQTFQETQYF

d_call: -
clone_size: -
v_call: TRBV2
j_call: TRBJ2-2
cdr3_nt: TGTGCCAGCAATGGGGCCGGGGAGCTGTTTTTT
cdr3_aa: CASNGAGELFF

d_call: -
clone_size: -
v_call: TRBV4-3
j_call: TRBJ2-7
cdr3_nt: TGCGCCAGCAGCCTGCAGGGCCCTCGAACCTACGAGCAGTACTTC
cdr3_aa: CASSLQGPRTYEQYF

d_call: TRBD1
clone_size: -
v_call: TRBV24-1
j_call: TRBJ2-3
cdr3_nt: TGTGCCACCAGTGACTCGGGACAGCGAAGCACAGATACGCAGTATTTT
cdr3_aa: CATSDSGQRSTDTQYF

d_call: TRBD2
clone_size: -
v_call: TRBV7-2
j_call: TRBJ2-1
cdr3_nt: TGTGCCAGCAGCTTAGCAGGGACTAGCGGGAGTGGGGCCTACAATGAGCAGTTCTTC
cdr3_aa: CASSLAGTSGSGAYNEQFF

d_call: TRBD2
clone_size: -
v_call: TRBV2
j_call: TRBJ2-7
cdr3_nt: TGTGCCAGCAAACCCGGGACTAGCACCTACGAGCAGTACTTC
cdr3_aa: CASKPGTSTYEQYF

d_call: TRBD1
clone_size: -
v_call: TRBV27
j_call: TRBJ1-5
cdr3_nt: TGTGCCAGCAGTTACAGGGGAAATCAGCCCCAGCATTTT
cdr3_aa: CASSYRGNQPQHF

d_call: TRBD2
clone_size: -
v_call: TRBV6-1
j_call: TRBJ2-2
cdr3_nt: TGTGCCAGCAGTATAGGGAGGGGCACCGGGGAGCTGTTTTTT
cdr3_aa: CASSIGRGTGELFF

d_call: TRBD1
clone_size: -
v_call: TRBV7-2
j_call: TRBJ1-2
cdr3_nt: TGTGCCAGCAGCTTGCTAACAGGGGCTAGACATGGCTACACCTTC
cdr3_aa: CASSLLTGARHGYTF

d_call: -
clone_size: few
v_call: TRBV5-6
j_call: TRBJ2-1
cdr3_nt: TGTGCCAGCAGCTTCGGACTGATCAATGAGCAGTTCTTC
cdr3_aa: CASSFGLINEQFF

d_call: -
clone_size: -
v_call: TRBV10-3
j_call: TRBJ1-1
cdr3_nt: TGTGCCATCAGCGCTGACACGAACACTGAAGCTTTCTTT
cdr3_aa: CAISADTNTEAFF

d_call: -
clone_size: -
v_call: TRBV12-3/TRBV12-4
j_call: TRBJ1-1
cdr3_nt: TGTGCCAGCAGTTTGGGGGAGGTGAACACTGAAGCTTTCTTT
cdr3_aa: CASSLGEVNTEAFF

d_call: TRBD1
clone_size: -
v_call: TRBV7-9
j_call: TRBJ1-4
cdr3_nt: TGTGCCAGCAGCCCCGCGGGTCGAGGGGGCGATCGAGAAAAACTGTTTTTT
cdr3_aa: CASSPAGRGGDREKLFF

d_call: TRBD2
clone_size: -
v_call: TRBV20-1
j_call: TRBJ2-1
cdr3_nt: TGCAGTGCTAGATTATCACTAGCGGGGGCCAATGAGCAGTTCTTC
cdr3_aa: CSARLSLAGANEQFF

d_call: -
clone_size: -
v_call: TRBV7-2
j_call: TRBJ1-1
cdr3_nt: TGTGCCAGCAGCTCTGCAGGACCCTACACTGAAGCTTTCTTT
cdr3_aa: CASSSAGPYTEAFF

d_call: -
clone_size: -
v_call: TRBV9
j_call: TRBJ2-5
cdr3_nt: TGTGCCAGCAGCGTAGGAGGTGGGACCCAGTACTTC
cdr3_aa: CASSVGGGTQYF

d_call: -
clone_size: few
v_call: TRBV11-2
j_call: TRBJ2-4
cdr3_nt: TGTGCCAGCGCCGAGGAGGCTTTCAACCTTTTAGCCAAAAACATTCAGTACTTC
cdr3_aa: CASAEEAFNLLAKNIQYF

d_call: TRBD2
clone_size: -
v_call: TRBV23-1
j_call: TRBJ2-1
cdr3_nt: TGCGCCAGCAGTCAATCGCTGGGACTAGCGGGGGGAGTCAATGAGCAGTTCTTC
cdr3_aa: CASSQSLGLAGGVNEQFF

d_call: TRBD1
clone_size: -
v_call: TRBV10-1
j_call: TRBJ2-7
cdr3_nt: TGCGCCAGCAGTCCGGACAGGACGAGCTCCTACGAGCAGTACTTC
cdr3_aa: CASSPDRTSSYEQYF

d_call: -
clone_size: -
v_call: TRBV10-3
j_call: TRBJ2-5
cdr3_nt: TGTGCCATCAGTGAGTCAATTTTACGGGAGACCCAGTACTTC
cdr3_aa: CAISESILRETQYF

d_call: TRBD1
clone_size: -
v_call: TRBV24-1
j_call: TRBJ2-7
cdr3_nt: TGTGCCACCAGTGACCCGTTACCGGGACAGCGCTCCTACGAGCAGTACTTC
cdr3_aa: CATSDPLPGQRSYEQYF

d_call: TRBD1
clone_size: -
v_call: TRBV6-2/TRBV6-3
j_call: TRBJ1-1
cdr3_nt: TGTGCCAGCAGTCAAGCGGCAGGACAGGGCTGGAACACTGAAGCTTTCTTT
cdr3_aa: CASSQAAGQGWNTEAFF

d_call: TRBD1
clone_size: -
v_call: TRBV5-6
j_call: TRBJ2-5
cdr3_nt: TGTGCCAGCAGCGCCCGGCTTAGGGGGCCGCGTAGGCAAGAGACCCAGTACTTC
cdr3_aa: CASSARLRGPRRQETQYF

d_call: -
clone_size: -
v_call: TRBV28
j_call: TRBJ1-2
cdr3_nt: TGTGCCAGCAGTTTTTGGAAAGGCTACACCTTC
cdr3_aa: CASSFWKGYTF

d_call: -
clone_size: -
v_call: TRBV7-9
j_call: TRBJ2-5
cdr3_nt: TGTGCCAGCAGCTTCAGGGGTTTAAGGGAGACCCAGTACTTC
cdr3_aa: CASSFRGLRETQYF

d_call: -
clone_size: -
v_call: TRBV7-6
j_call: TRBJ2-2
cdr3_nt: TGTGCCAGCAGCGTCGTTAGGCAGACGAACACCGGGGAGCTGTTTTTT
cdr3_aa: CASSVVRQTNTGELFF